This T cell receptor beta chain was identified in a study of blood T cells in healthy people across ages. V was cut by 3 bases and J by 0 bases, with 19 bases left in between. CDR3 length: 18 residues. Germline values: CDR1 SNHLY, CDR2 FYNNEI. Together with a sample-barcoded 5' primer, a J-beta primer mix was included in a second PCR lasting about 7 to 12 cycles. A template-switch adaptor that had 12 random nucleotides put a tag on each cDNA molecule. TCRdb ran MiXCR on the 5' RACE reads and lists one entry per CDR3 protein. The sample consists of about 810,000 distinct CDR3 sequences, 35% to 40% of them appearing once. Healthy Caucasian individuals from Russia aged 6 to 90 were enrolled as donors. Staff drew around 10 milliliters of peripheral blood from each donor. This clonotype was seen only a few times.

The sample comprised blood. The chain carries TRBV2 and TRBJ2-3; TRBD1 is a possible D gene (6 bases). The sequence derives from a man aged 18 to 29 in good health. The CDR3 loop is CASSDGRGQYLSTDTQYF. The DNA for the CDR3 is TGTGCCAGCAGTGACGGCAGGGGCCAGTACCTTAGCACAGATACGCAGTATTTT.